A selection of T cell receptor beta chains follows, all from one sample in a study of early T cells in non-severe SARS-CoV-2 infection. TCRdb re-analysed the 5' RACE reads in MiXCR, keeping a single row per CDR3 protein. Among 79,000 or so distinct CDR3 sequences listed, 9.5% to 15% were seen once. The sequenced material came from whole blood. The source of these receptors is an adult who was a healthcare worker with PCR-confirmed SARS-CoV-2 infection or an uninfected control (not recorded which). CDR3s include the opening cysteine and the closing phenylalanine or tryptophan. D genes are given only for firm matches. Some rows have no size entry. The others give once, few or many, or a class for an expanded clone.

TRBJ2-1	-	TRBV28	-	CASSRTRLKRIGNEQFF	TGTGCCAGCAGTCGAACAAGACTGAAACGGATAGGGAATGAGCAGTTCTTC
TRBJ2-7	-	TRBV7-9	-	CASSVSQGHYEQYF	TGTGCCAGCAGCGTTTCACAGGGCCACTACGAGCAGTACTTC
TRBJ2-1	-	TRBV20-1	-	CSATSRPIRIHEQFF	TGCAGTGCTACTAGTCGACCTATTAGGATACATGAGCAGTTCTTC
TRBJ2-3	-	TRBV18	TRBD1	CASSPSTGLITDTQYF	TGTGCCAGCTCACCATCGACAGGGTTGATTACAGATACGCAGTATTTT
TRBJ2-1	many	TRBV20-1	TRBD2	CSARGLAGAINEQFF	TGCAGTGCTAGAGGGCTAGCGGGGGCTATCAATGAGCAGTTCTTC
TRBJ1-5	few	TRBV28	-	CASSLWGEQPQHF	TGTGCCAGCAGTTTATGGGGGGAGCAGCCCCAGCATTTT
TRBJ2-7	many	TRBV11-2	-	CASSHRDREQYF	TGTGCCAGCAGCCACAGGGATAGGGAGCAGTACTTC
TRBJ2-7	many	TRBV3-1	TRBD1	CASSPGQGRSGGEQYF	TGTGCCAGCAGCCCGGGACAGGGAAGGTCGGGCGGCGAGCAGTACTTC
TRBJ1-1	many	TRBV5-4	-	CASSLPHTEAFF	TGTGCCAGCAGCTTGCCCCACACTGAAGCTTTCTTT
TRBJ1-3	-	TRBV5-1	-	CASSSRQDSGNTIYF	TGCGCCAGCAGCTCCCGACAAGACTCTGGAAACACCATATATTTT
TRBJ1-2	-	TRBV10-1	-	CASTVLGRSGGYTF	TGCGCCAGCACGGTCCTCGGCCGGAGCGGAGGCTACACCTTC
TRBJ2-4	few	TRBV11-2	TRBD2	CASSFLTSGDLAKNIQYF	TGTGCCAGCAGCTTTTTAACTAGCGGGGACCTAGCCAAAAACATTCAGTACTTC
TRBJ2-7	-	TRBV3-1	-	CASSQGSPGRGEQYF	TGTGCCAGCAGCCAAGGGTCCCCCGGTCGTGGAGAGCAGTACTTC
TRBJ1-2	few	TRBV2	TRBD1	CASSVQTGNYGYTF	TGTGCCAGCAGTGTCCAGACAGGGAACTATGGCTACACCTTC